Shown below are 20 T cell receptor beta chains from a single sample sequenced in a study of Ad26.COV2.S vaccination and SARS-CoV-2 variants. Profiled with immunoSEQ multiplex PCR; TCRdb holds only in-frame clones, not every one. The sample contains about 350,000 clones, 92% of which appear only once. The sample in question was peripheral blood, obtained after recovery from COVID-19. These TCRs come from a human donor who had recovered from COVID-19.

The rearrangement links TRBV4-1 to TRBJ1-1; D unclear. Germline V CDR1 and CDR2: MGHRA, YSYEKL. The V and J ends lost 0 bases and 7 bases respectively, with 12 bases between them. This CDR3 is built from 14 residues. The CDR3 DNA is TGCGCCAGCAGCCAAGAACTTTCCGCCGTTGAAGCTTTCTTT. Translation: CASSQELSAVEAFF.

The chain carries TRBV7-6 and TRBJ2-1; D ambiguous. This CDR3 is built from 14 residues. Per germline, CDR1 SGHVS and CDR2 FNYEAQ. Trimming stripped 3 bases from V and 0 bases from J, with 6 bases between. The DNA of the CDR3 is TGTGCCAGCAGCTTCAGGTCCTCCTACAATGAGCAGTTCTTC. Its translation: CASSFRSSYNEQFF. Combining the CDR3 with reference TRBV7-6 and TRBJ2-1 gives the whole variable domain GAGVSQSPRYKVTKRGQDVALRCDPISGHVSLYWYRQALGQGPEFLTYFNYEAQQDKSGLPNDRFSAERPEGSISTLTIQRTEQRDSAMYRCASSFRSSYNEQFFGPGTRLTVL.

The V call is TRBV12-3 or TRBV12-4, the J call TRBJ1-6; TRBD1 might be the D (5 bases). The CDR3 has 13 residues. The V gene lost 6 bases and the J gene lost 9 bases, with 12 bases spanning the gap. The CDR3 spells CASRGTRISPLHF. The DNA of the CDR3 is TGTGCCAGCAGGGGGACGCGTATTTCACCCCTCCACTTT.

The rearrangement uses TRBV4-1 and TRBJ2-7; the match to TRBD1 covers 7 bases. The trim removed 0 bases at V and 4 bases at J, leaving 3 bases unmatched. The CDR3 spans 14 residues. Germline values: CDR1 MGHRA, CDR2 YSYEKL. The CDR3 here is CASSQESGGYEQYF. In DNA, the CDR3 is TGCGCCAGCAGCCAAGAATCAGGGGGTTACGAGCAGTACTTC.

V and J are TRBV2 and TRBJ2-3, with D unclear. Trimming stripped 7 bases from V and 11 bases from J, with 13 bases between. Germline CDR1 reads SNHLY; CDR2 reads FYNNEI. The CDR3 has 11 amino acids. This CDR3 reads CASTEDRRQYF. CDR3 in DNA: TGTGCCAGCACTGAGGACCGGCGGCAGTATTTT. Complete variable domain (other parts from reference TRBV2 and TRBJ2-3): EPEVTQTPSHQVTQMGQEVILRCVPISNHLYFYWYRQILGQKVEFLVSFYNNEISEKSEIFDDQFSVERPDGSNFTLKIRSTKLEDSAMYFCASTEDRRQYFGPGTRLTVL.

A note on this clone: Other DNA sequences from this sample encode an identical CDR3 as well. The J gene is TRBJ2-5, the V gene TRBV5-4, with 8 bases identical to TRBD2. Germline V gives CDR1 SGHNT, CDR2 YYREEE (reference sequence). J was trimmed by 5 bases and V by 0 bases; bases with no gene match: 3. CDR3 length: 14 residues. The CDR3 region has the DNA TGTGCCAGCAGCTTGGCGGGGGGGAGGGAGACCCAGTACTTC. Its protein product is CASSLAGGRETQYF.

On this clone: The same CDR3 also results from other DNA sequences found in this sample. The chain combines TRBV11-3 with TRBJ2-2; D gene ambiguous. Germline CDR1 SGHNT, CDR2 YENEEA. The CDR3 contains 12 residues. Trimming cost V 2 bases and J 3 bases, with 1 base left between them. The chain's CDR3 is CASSLHTGELFF. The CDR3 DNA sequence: TGTGCCAGCAGCTTACACACCGGGGAGCTGTTTTTT.

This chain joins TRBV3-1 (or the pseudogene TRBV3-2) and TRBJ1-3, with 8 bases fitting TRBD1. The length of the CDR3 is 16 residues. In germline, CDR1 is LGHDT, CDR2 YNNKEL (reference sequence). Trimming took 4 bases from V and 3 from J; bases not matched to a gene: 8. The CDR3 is CASSLDREGFGNTIYF. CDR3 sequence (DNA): TGTGCCAGCAGCCTGGACAGGGAAGGTTTTGGAAACACCATATATTTT.

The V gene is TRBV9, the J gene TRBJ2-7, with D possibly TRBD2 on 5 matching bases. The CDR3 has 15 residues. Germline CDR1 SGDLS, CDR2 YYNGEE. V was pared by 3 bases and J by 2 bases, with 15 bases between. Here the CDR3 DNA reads TGTGCCAGCAGCGCCGGGATGGGCCCGACCTACGAGCAGTACTTC. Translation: CASSAGMGPTYEQYF.

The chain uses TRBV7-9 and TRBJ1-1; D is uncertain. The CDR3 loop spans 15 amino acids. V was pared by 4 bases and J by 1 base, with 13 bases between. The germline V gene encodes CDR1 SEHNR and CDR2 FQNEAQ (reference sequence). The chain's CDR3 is CASSSFFAGNTEAFF. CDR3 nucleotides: TGTGCCAGCAGCTCCTTTTTCGCTGGGAACACTGAAGCTTTCTTT.

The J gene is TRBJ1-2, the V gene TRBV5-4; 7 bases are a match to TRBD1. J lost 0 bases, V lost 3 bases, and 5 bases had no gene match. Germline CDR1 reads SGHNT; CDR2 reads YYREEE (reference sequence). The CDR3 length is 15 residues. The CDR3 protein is CASSWGTASNYGYTF. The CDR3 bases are TGTGCCAGCAGCTGGGGGACAGCCTCTAACTATGGCTACACCTTC.

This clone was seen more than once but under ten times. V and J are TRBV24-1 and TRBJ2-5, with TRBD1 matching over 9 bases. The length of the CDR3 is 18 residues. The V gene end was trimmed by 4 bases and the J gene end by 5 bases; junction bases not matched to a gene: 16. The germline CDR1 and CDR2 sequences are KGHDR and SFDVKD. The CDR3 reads CATSDTPAGTGSMETQYF. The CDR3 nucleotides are TGTGCCACCAGTGACACCCCCGCGGGGACAGGGTCTATGGAGACCCAGTACTTC.

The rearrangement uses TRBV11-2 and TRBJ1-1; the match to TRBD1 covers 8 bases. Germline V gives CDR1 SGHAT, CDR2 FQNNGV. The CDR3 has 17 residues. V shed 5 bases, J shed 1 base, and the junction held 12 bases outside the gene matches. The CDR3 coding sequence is TGTGCCAGCAGCCCATCTCGGGTAGGACAGGGGAACACTGAAGCTTTCTTT. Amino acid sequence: CASSPSRVGQGNTEAFF.

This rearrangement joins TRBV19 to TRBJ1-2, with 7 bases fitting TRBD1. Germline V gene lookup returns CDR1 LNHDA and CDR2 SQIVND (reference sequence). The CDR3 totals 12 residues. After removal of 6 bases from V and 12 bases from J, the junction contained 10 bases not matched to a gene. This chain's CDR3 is CASSAPDRKDTF. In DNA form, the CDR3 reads TGTGCCAGTAGCGCGCCGGACAGGAAGGACACCTTC.

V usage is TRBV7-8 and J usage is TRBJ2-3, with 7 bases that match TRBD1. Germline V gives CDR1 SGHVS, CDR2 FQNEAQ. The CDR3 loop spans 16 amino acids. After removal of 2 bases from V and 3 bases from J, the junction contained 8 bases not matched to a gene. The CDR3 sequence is CASSLYQPTGTDTQYF. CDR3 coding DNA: TGTGCCAGCAGCTTATATCAGCCGACAGGGACAGATACGCAGTATTTT.

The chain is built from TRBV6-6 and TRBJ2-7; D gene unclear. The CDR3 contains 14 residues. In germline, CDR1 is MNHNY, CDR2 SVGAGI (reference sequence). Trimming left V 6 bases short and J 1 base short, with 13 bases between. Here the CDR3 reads CASSAPAESYEQYF. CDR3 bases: TGTGCCAGCAGCGCCCCGGCGGAATCCTACGAGCAGTACTTC.

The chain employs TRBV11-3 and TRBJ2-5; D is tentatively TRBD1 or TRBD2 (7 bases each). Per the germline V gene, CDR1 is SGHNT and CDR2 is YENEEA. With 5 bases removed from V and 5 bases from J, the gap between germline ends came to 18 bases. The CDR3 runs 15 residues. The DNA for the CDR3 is TGTGCCAGCAGCGTCGGGGCAGGGGGGGATGAGACCCAGTACTTC. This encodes CASSVGAGGDETQYF. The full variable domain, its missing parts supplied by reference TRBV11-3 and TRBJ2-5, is EAGVVQSPRYKIIEKKQPVAFWCNPISGHNTLYWYLQNLGQGPELLIRYENEEAVDDSQLPKDRFSAERLKGVDSTLKIQPAELGDSAVYLCASSVGAGGDETQYFGPGTRLLVL.

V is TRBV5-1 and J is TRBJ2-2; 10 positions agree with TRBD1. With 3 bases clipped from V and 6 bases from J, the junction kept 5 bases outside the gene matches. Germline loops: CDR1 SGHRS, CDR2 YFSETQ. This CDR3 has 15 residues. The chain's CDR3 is CASSSGTGVAGELFF. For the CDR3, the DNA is TGCGCCAGCAGCTCCGGGACAGGGGTGGCCGGGGAGCTGTTTTTT.

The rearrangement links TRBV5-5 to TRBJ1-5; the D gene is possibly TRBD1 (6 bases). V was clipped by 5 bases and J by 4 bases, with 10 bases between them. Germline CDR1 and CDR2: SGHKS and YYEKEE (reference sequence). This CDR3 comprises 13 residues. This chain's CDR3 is CASSQGLNQPQHF. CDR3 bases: TGTGCCAGCAGTCAGGGGCTGAATCAGCCCCAGCATTTT.

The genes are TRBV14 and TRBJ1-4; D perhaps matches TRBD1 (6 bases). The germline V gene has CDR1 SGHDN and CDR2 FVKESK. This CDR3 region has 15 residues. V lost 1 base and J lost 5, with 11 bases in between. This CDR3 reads CASSQAPRGNEKLFF. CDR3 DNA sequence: TGTGCCAGCAGCCAAGCCCCCAGGGGCAATGAAAAACTGTTTTTT.